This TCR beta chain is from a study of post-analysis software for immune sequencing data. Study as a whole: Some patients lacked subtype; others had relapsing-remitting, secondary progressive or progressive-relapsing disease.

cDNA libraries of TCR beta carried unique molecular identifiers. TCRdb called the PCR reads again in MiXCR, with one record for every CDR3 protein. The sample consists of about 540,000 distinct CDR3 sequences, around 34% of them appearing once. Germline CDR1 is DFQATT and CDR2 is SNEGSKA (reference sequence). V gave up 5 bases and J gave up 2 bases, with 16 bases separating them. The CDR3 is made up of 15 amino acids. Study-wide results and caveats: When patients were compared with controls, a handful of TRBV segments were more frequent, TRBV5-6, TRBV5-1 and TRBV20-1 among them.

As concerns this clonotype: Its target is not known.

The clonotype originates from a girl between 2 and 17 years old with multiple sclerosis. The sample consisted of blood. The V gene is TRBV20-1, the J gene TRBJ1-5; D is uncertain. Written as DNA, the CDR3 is TGCAGTGCTCACGTGACCGGCTCGCGCAATCAGCCCCAGCATTTT. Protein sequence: CSAHVTGSRNQPQHF.